The 27 T cell receptor beta chains below all came from one sample that was sequenced in a study of cytomegalovirus exposure and HLA in healthy donors. With 60 Vbeta and 13 Jbeta primers, the PCR was carried out. Using immunoSEQ multiplex PCR, the repertoire was profiled, and TCRdb retains in-frame clones only, with some absent. The sample has fewer than 85,000 clones; roughly two thirds are singletons. The sample was PBMCs. Receptor source: a man aged 55 to 69 in good health and CMV-seropositive.

V is TRBV27 and J is TRBJ2-2; TRBD1 matches at 8 bases. V was clipped by 0 bases and J by 6 bases; unmatched bases: 9. The CDR3 spans 17 residues. Germline lookup yields CDR1 MNHEY and CDR2 SMNVEV (reference sequence). The CDR3 sequence: CASSLSAGTGFPGELFF. CDR3 bases: TGTGCCAGCAGTTTATCGGCGGGGACAGGATTCCCCGGGGAGCTGTTTTTT.

The chain links TRBV9 to TRBJ1-4, with TRBD1 matching 9 bases. Per the germline V gene, CDR1 is SGDLS and CDR2 is YYNGEE. The CDR3 consists of 15 residues. The trim removed 2 bases at V and 7 bases at J, leaving 6 bases unmatched. CDR3 amino acids: CASSVGTGSREKLFF. CDR3 coding DNA: TGTGCCAGCAGCGTCGGGACAGGGAGCCGTGAAAAACTGTTTTTT.

The rearrangement uses TRBV7-9 and TRBJ1-4; no definite D call. Germline loops: CDR1 SEHNR, CDR2 FQNEAQ (reference sequence). The V end was cut by 6 bases, the J end by 7 bases, with 15 bases between. There are 14 residues in the CDR3. This CDR3 is CASSPGKRPEKLFF. The CDR3 nucleotides read TGTGCCAGCAGTCCCGGGAAAAGACCTGAAAAACTGTTTTTT.

The rearrangement links TRBV6-5 to TRBJ2-5; no firm D call. The assigned J gene may be wrong: the sequence end matches TRBJ2-7 better. Per the germline V gene, CDR1 is MNHEY and CDR2 is SVGAGI. The CDR3 runs to 12 residues. CDR3 bases: TGTGCCAGCAGTCCGGGTTTTTACGAGCAGTACTTC. Translation gives CASSPGFYEQYF.

The chain uses TRBV10-1 and TRBJ2-7; D possibly corresponds to TRBD2 (5 bases). CDR1 WNHNN and CDR2 SYGVQD come from the germline V gene (reference sequence). The CDR3 spans 16 residues. V dropped 7 bases and J dropped 2 bases, with 21 bases sitting between them. DNA for the CDR3: TGCGCCAGCACTACTCCTTTTCGTCCGGGGACCTACGAGCAGTACTTC. This encodes CASTTPFRPGTYEQYF.

The chain is built from TRBV5-4 and TRBJ2-1; 8 bases fit TRBD2. CDR3 length: 14 residues. V dropped 10 bases and J dropped 0; count of bases not matched to a gene: 6. CDR1 and CDR2 from the germline V gene are SGHNT and YYREEE (reference sequence). The DNA of the CDR3 is TGTGCCTCGACGGGAGGGAGCTCCTACAATGAGCAGTTCTTC. Protein: CASTGGSSYNEQFF.

The chain uses TRBV6-6 and TRBJ2-7, with TRBD2 identical over 13 bases. The CDR3 covers 13 residues. Per the germline V gene, CDR1 is MNHNY and CDR2 is SVGAGI (reference sequence). J was trimmed by 4 bases and V by 9 bases; bases with no gene match: 3. CDR3 nucleotides: TGTGCCAGTCGACTAGCGGGGGGTTACGAGCAGTACTTC. It is translated as CASRLAGGYEQYF.

The rearrangement links TRBV6-1 to TRBJ1-6; D is ambiguous. CDR3 length: 18 amino acids. Trimming removed 0 bases from V and 2 bases from J, with 14 bases in between. Germline values: CDR1 MNHNS, CDR2 SASEGT. CDR3 bases: TGTGCCAGCAGTGAAGCGAGGGTTACCAGGCCCTATAATTCACCCCTCCACTTT. Protein sequence: CASSEARVTRPYNSPLHF.

The rearrangement joins TRBV11-2 to TRBJ1-1; a possible D gene is TRBD1 (6 bases). The CDR3 extends over 14 amino acids. V was trimmed by 3 bases and J by 5 bases, leaving 13 bases between them. Germline CDR1 and CDR2: SGHAT and FQNNGV. CDR3 nucleotides: TGTGCCAGCAGCTTCGAGGGGGGGCGTACTGAAGCTTTCTTT. Translation: CASSFEGGRTEAFF.

This clone was detected once. This chain uses TRBV2 with TRBJ2-3; tentative D call: TRBD2 (6 bases). V was pared by 4 bases and J by 6 bases, with 26 bases between. Germline V CDR1 and CDR2: SNHLY, FYNNEI. This CDR3 spans 18 amino acids. The CDR3 sequence: CASSVAIPGLRLADTQYF. CDR3 DNA: TGTGCCAGCAGTGTAGCCATCCCGGGACTTCGACTCGCTGATACGCAGTATTTT.

In this sample, this clone turned up a few times. J is TRBJ2-3 and V is TRBV5-1; 7 bases line up with TRBD2. The CDR3 is made up of 16 amino acids. After removal of 0 bases from V and 1 base from J, the junction contained 5 bases not matched to a gene. Germline V lookup: CDR1 SGHRS, CDR2 YFSETQ. The CDR3 DNA reads TGCGCCAGCAGCTTGGGTGCTAGCGGTCGCACAGATACGCAGTATTTT. It yields the protein CASSLGASGRTDTQYF.

J is TRBJ2-3 and V is TRBV19; possible D gene TRBD1, 6 bases. CDR3 size: 15 residues. V was shortened by 2 bases and J by 2 bases, with 11 bases between the two germline ends. The germline V gene encodes CDR1 LNHDA and CDR2 SQIVND (reference sequence). CDR3: CASSISGQITDTQYF. The CDR3 DNA follows: TGTGCCAGTAGTATAAGCGGACAGATCACAGATACGCAGTATTTT.

The chain combines TRBV19 with TRBJ1-2, with 8 bases identical to TRBD1. This CDR3 spans 13 amino acids. The J segment lost 8 bases and the V segment lost 5 bases, leaving 7 bases of the junction unmatched. The germline CDR1 and CDR2 sequences are LNHDA and SQIVND (reference sequence). The CDR3 region has the DNA TGTGCCAGTAGTGGCAGGGGGCTCAGAGGCTACACCTTC. Its protein is CASSGRGLRGYTF.

The CDR3 sequence: CASSVTPTGPNTGELFF. The CDR3 DNA reads TGCGCCAGCAGCGTTACGCCGACAGGGCCCAACACCGGGGAGCTGTTTTTT. V is TRBV5-1 and J is TRBJ2-2; 7 bases map to TRBD1. The CDR3 totals 17 residues. CDR1 is SGHRS and CDR2 is YFSETQ in the germline V gene. The junction had 11 bases not matched to a gene; V was cut back by 4 bases and J by 2 bases.

The chain has TRBV7-9 and TRBJ1-4; D not certain. V was cut by 5 bases and J by 6 bases, with 13 bases left in between. Germline V CDR1 and CDR2: SEHNR, FQNEAQ (reference sequence). This CDR3 spans 14 amino acids. In nucleotides, the CDR3 is TGTGCCAGCAGCCCTAGGGTCGGGGATGAAAAACTGTTTTTT. Translation gives CASSPRVGDEKLFF.

The CDR3 protein is CASSDSSSYEQYF. The CDR3 DNA follows: TGTGCCAGCAGCGACTCGAGCTCCTACGAGCAGTACTTC. The V and J genes are TRBV9 and TRBJ2-7; D unresolved. The V end lost 3 bases, the J end lost 0 bases, and 7 bases lay between the germline ends. The CDR3 has 13 amino acids. Germline assignment: CDR1 SGDLS and CDR2 YYNGEE.

The V gene is TRBV5-1, the J gene TRBJ2-2; 9 bases are shared with TRBD1. Germline values: CDR1 SGHRS, CDR2 YFSETQ. The J segment lost 4 bases and the V segment lost 3 bases, leaving 7 bases of the junction unmatched. The CDR3 has 16 residues. The CDR3 nucleotides are TGCGCCAGCAGCTCAGGACAGGGGTCCATCACCGGGGAGCTGTTTTTT. It specifies CASSSGQGSITGELFF.

In its sample, this clone was seen a few times. The chain employs TRBV29-1 and TRBJ1-1; 7 bases align to TRBD1. V was clipped by 6 bases and J by 10 bases; unmatched bases: 5. The germline CDR1 and CDR2 sequences are SQVTM and ANQGSEA. This CDR3 region has 10 residues. As DNA, the CDR3 is TGCAGCGTAGACAGGGCAGGAGCTTTCTTT. The encoded protein is CSVDRAGAFF. Based on the CDR3 plus reference TRBV29-1 and TRBJ1-1, the full variable domain is SAVISQKPSRDICQRGTSLTIQCQVDSQVTMMFWYRQQPGQSLTLIATANQGSEATYESGFVIDKFPISRPNLTFSTLTVSNMSPEDSSIYLCSVDRAGAFFGQGTRLTVV.

This sequence joins TRBV6-5 and TRBJ1-1, with no clear D. The germline gives CDR1 MNHEY, CDR2 SVGAGI. V lost 0 bases and J lost 4, with 9 bases in between. CDR3 length equals 14 residues. The CDR3 here is CASSYSTGGTEAFF. CDR3 DNA: TGTGCCAGCAGTTACTCTACGGGAGGCACTGAAGCTTTCTTT.

A word on this clone: Other DNA sequences from this sample encode an identical CDR3 as well. V and J are TRBV2 and TRBJ2-7; the match to TRBD1 covers 7 bases. CDR3 length: 14 amino acids. V was clipped by 6 bases and J by 0 bases; unmatched bases: 5. Germline CDR1 SNHLY, CDR2 FYNNEI. The CDR3 is CASRTGFASYEQYF. The CDR3 DNA is TGTGCCAGCAGGACAGGGTTTGCCTCCTACGAGCAGTACTTC.

The V call is TRBV7-9, the J call TRBJ2-3, with 10 bases aligning to TRBD2. Germline CDR1 SEHNR, CDR2 FQNEAQ (reference sequence). V was pared by 4 bases and J by 8 bases, with 18 bases of the junction left unmatched. The CDR3 consists of 18 residues. The CDR3 DNA is TGTGCCAGCAGCTACCCGGAGGGACTAGCGTTGGGACGGGGTACGCAGTATTTT. It encodes CASSYPEGLALGRGTQYF. Together with reference TRBV7-9 and TRBJ2-3, the CDR3 gives the full variable domain: DTGVSQNPRHKITKRGQNVTFRCDPISEHNRLYWYRQTLGQGPEFLTYFQNEAQLEKSRLLSDRFSAERPKGSFSTLEIQRTEQGDSAMYLCASSYPEGLALGRGTQYFGPGTRLTVL.

A few counts support this clone. The V gene is TRBV9, the J gene TRBJ1-1; D ambiguous. Germline CDR1 reads SGDLS; CDR2 reads YYNGEE. The CDR3 is 13 residues long. V was clipped by 0 bases and J by 1 base, with 4 bases between them. The CDR3 DNA sequence: TGTGCCAGCAGCGTAGTCAGGAACACTGAAGCTTTCTTT. Encoded protein: CASSVVRNTEAFF.

This clone was seen more than once but under ten times. The rearrangement joins TRBV6-5 to TRBJ1-1; D may be TRBD1 (6 bases). The V end lost 0 bases, the J end lost 5 bases, and 13 bases lay between the germline ends. This CDR3 has 15 residues. Looked up from germline, CDR1 is MNHEY and CDR2 is SVGAGI. CDR3 protein: CASSYSGGGRTEAFF. The DNA for the CDR3 is TGTGCCAGCAGTTACTCCGGGGGGGGCCGGACTGAAGCTTTCTTT.

In DNA form, the CDR3 reads TGCGCCAGCAGCCAATGGAGGGAGAACTTAGAGACCCAGTACTTC. Amino acids: CASSQWRENLETQYF. The chain has TRBV4-3 and TRBJ2-5; possibly TRBD2 for D (6 bases). The germline V gene has CDR1 LGHNA and CDR2 YSLEER. The CDR3 loop spans 15 amino acids. Trimming pared 2 bases from V and 4 bases from J, leaving 14 bases between.

This rearrangement joins TRBV10-3 to TRBJ2-7, with D possibly TRBD1 on 7 matching bases. Germline V gene sequence: CDR1 ENHRY, CDR2 SYGVKD. The V end lost 7 bases, the J end lost 2 bases, and 12 bases lay between the germline ends. CDR3 size: 13 residues. The CDR3 reads CAIKEGQPYEQYF. The CDR3 DNA sequence: TGTGCCATCAAGGAGGGACAGCCCTACGAGCAGTACTTC.

V usage is TRBV19 and J usage is TRBJ2-7, with 7 bases that match TRBD2. The germline CDR1 and CDR2 sequences are LNHDA and SQIVND (reference sequence). The CDR3 has 14 amino acids. With V trimmed by 5 bases and J by 1 base, 5 bases remained unmatched. The CDR3 region has the DNA TGTGCCAGTAGTCTGAGCGGGGTTTCCTACGAGCAGTACTTC. It specifies CASSLSGVSYEQYF.

The chain links TRBV9 to TRBJ2-5, with D perhaps matching TRBD2 (7 bases). Germline V gives CDR1 SGDLS, CDR2 YYNGEE. The CDR3 extends over 15 amino acids. V lost 3 bases, J lost 7 bases, and 19 bases lay in between. The CDR3 DNA sequence: TGTGCCAGCAGCGGAGGGGGGGACACGGGGGGGACCCAGTACTTC. It is translated as CASSGGGDTGGTQYF.